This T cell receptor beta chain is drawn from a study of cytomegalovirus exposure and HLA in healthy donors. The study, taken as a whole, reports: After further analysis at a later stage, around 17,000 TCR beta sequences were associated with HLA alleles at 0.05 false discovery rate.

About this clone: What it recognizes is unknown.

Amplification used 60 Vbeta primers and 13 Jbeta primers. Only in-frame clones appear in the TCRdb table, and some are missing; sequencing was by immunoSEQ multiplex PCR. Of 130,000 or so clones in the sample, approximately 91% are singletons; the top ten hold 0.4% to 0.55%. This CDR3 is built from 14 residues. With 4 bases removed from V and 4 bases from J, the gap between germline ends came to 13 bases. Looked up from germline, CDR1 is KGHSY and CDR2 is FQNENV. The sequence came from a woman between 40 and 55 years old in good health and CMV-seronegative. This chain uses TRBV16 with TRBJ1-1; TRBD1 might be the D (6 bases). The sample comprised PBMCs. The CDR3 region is CASSPRTAGTEAFF. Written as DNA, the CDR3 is TGTGCCAGCAGCCCGAGGACAGCCGGCACTGAAGCTTTCTTT.